This T cell receptor (beta chain) is from a study of cytomegalovirus exposure and HLA in healthy donors. Study conclusions and caveats: Using the classifier, cytomegalovirus status was reportedly diagnosed with high specificity and sensitivity. Approximately 160 TCR beta chains were listed as cytomegalovirus-associated.

Profiling relied on immunoSEQ multiplex PCR, and the TCRdb table lists in-frame clones only, not all of them. The repertoire holds some 49,000 clones, roughly 92% seen once, with approximately 1.4% in the top ten. About this clone: As yet, its antigen is unknown.

The donors were members of the validation cohort comprising some 120 subjects, separate from the roughly 730-subject first cohort. Losses at the gene ends were 2 bases for V and 4 bases for J; bases not matched to a gene: 6. This CDR3 is built from 16 residues. The germline gives CDR1 ENHRY, CDR2 SYGVKD. Sequenced sample: PBMCs. This receptor was identified in a man aged 18 to 35 in good health and CMV-seronegative. The chain couples TRBV10-3 to TRBJ2-1, with 9 bases aligning to TRBD2. CDR3 sequence reads: CAISEGVTSGYNEQFF. CDR3 nucleotide sequence: TGTGCCATCAGTGAGGGGGTGACTAGCGGATACAATGAGCAGTTCTTC.